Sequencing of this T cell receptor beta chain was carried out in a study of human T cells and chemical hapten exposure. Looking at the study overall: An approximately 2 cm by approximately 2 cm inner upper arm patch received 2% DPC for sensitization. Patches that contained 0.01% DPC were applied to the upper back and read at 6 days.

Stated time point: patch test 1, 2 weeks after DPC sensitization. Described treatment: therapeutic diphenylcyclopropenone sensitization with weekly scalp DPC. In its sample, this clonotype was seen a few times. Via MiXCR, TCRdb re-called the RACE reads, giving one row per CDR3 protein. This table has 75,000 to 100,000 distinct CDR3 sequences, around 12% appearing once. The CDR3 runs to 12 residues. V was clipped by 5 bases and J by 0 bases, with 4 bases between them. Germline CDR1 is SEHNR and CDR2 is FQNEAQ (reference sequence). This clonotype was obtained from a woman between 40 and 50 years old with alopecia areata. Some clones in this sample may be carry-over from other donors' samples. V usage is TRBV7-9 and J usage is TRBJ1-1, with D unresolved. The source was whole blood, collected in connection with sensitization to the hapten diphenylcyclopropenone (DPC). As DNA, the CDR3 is TGTGCCAGCAGCGAACTGAACACTGAAGCTTTCTTT. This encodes CASSELNTEAFF. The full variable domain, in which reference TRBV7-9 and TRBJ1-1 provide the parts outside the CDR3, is DTGVSQNPRHKITKRGQNVTFRCDPISEHNRLYWYRQTLGQGPEFLTYFQNEAQLEKSRLLSDRFSAERPKGSFSTLEIQRTEQGDSAMYLCASSELNTEAFFGQGTRLTVV.